The 30 T cell receptor beta chains below come from one sample, sequenced in a study of CD8 T cell repertoires and HIV-1 epitope variants. What these receptors recognize is not known. The data were produced by immunoSEQ multiplex PCR, yet TCRdb's version contains in-frame clones alone and is incomplete. The table has approximately 5,000 clones, approximately 70% seen once. Sequences were obtained from cultured CD8+ T cells derived from PBMCs. Every receptor here comes from a male donor with HIV.

The chain carries TRBV19 and TRBJ2-2, with D unresolved. Germline V gives CDR1 LNHDA, CDR2 SQIVND (reference sequence). This CDR3 spans 12 amino acids. The V end lost 5 bases, the J end lost 4 bases, and 5 bases lay between the germline ends. The CDR3 nucleotides are TGTGCCAGTAGTCTCATCACCGGGGAGCTGTTTTTT. Its protein is CASSLITGELFF.

The chain combines TRBV5-3 with TRBJ2-2; 14 nucleotides agree with TRBD2. TRBV5-3 is known as an ORF, though its function is uncertain. The CDR3 contains 18 residues. J was trimmed by 4 bases and V by 2 bases; bases with no gene match: 7. CDR3 in amino acids: CARSFSTSGGAVTGELFF. CDR3 bases: TGTGCCAGAAGCTTCTCGACTAGCGGGGGGGCGGTCACCGGGGAGCTGTTTTTT.

This clone is a singleton in its sample. The chain uses TRBV20-1 and TRBJ1-2, with D possibly being TRBD1 (5 bases). Trimming removed 2 bases at V and 8 bases at J, with 9 bases between. The CDR3 totals 11 residues. From germline, CDR1 is DFQATT and CDR2 SNEGSKA (reference sequence). CDR3 sequence: CSARRDLGYTF. CDR3 sequence (DNA): TGCAGTGCTAGAAGGGACCTGGGCTACACCTTC.

This clone has just one count. The chain has TRBV6-1 and TRBJ1-5; D unresolved. The CDR3 totals 14 residues. V was trimmed by 5 bases and J by 7 bases, leaving 15 bases between them. Germline CDR1 and CDR2: MNHNS and SASEGT. The DNA of the CDR3 is TGTGCCAGCAGTCGGGCCGAGGGTCAGCAGCCCCAGCATTTT. Its protein product is CASSRAEGQQPQHF.

J is TRBJ2-5 and V is TRBV11-2, with TRBD1 matching 7 bases. In germline, CDR1 is SGHAT, CDR2 FQNNGV. The CDR3 extends over 14 amino acids. The V gene end was trimmed by 4 bases and the J gene end by 1 base; junction bases not matched to a gene: 3. The CDR3 bases are TGTGCCAGCAGCTCCTACAGGGGCCAAGAGACCCAGTACTTC. This translates into CASSSYRGQETQYF.

The V gene is TRBV28, the J gene TRBJ2-3; TRBD2 aligns across 7 bases. Germline CDR1 is MDHEN and CDR2 is SYDVKM. Trimming at V came to 6 bases and at J to 2 bases, leaving 5 bases not matched to a gene. This CDR3 spans 14 amino acids. CDR3 sequence reads: CASRRDYDTDTQYF. CDR3 coding DNA: TGTGCCAGCAGACGGGACTACGACACAGATACGCAGTATTTT.

The chain recombines TRBV9 with TRBJ1-1, with 8 bases aligning to TRBD1. CDR3 length: 14 amino acids. V was clipped by 3 bases and J by 5 bases; unmatched bases: 6. Looked up from germline, CDR1 is SGDLS and CDR2 is YYNGEE. The CDR3 protein is CASSDHRGRTEAFF. The CDR3 DNA reads as TGTGCCAGCAGCGATCACAGGGGGAGGACTGAAGCTTTCTTT.

This rearrangement joins TRBV9 to TRBJ2-7; 9 nucleotides agree with TRBD1. V lost 0 bases and J lost 7; bases outside the gene matches: 5. The CDR3 loop spans 14 amino acids. Germline values: CDR1 SGDLS, CDR2 YYNGEE. CDR3 in amino acids: CASSVDRGQREQYF. The DNA of the CDR3 is TGTGCCAGCAGCGTAGACAGGGGGCAGCGAGAGCAGTACTTC.

This clone was counted once. The chain is built from TRBV7-6 and TRBJ1-1; D is undetermined. Trimming shortened V by 5 bases and J by 2 bases, and 6 bases separated the two germline ends. The CDR3 consists of 12 residues. Germline V gene data show CDR1 as SGHVS and CDR2 as FNYEAQ. The CDR3, as DNA: TGTGCCAGCAGCCCCCTAAACACTGAAGCTTTCTTT. This codes for CASSPLNTEAFF.

This clone was seen a few times. The chain couples TRBV11-3 to TRBJ2-7, with 7 bases identical to TRBD1. The CDR3 sequence is 12 residues long. Germline V lookup: CDR1 SGHNT, CDR2 YENEEA. After removal of 6 bases from V and 5 bases from J, the junction contained 4 bases not matched to a gene. The CDR3 nucleotides are TGTGCCAGCAGTTATACAGGGGACGAGCAGTACTTC. It yields the protein CASSYTGDEQYF. The full variable domain, its missing parts supplied by reference TRBV11-3 and TRBJ2-7, is EAGVVQSPRYKIIEKKQPVAFWCNPISGHNTLYWYLQNLGQGPELLIRYENEEAVDDSQLPKDRFSAERLKGVDSTLKIQPAELGDSAVYLCASSYTGDEQYFGPGTRLTVT.

The chain is built from TRBV28 and TRBJ2-1, with 10 positions matching TRBD2. Per germline, CDR1 MDHEN and CDR2 SYDVKM. V was clipped by 5 bases and J by 5 bases; unmatched bases: 18. The CDR3 has 19 residues. In nucleotides, the CDR3 is TGTGCCAGCAGTACCTACCCAAAAGTTGGGCTAGCGGGAGACAATGAGCAGTTCTTC. Translation gives CASSTYPKVGLAGDNEQFF.

This clone is labeled as large. J is TRBJ2-7 and V is TRBV5-6, with D perhaps matching TRBD1 (5 bases). CDR3 size: 14 residues. The germline V and J ends were trimmed by 4 bases and 2 bases, with 13 bases remaining between them. The germline CDR1 and CDR2 sequences are SGHDT and YYEEEE. CDR3 protein: CASSDSTVTYEQYF. The DNA of the CDR3 is TGTGCCAGCAGCGACTCGACAGTTACCTACGAGCAGTACTTC. Full variable domain (outside the CDR3, taken from reference TRBV5-6 and TRBJ2-7): DAGVTQSPTHLIKTRGQQVTLRCSPKSGHDTVSWYQQALGQGPQFIFQYYEEEERQRGNFPDRFSGHQFPNYSSELNVNALLLGDSALYLCASSDSTVTYEQYFGPGTRLTVT.

This sequence joins TRBV28 and TRBJ2-7; D may be TRBD2 (6 bases). The V end was cut by 2 bases, the J end by 3 bases, with 23 bases between. From germline, CDR1 is MDHEN and CDR2 SYDVKM. This CDR3 is built from 18 residues. The CDR3 sequence is CASSLGGMEGYTHYEQYF. The CDR3 region has the DNA TGTGCCAGCAGTTTAGGAGGGATGGAAGGCTACACCCACTACGAGCAGTACTTC.

The chain uses TRBV5-1 and TRBJ2-1; 7 bases map to TRBD1. The length of the CDR3 is 16 residues. J was trimmed by 0 bases and V by 4 bases; bases with no gene match: 7. Germline V gives CDR1 SGHRS, CDR2 YFSETQ. DNA of the CDR3: TGCGCCAGCAGCGAGGGACAGTTTAGCTCCTACAATGAGCAGTTCTTC. Protein: CASSEGQFSSYNEQFF.

The rearrangement uses TRBV10-2 and TRBJ2-1; 10 positions match TRBD2. V trimming: 5 bases; J trimming: 9 bases; junction bases outside the gene matches: 7. CDR3 length: 14 residues. The germline V gene has CDR1 WSHSY and CDR2 SAAADI. This chain's CDR3 is CASSRAGGPGEQFF. In DNA, the CDR3 is TGCGCCAGCAGTAGAGCGGGAGGGCCGGGTGAGCAGTTCTTC.

This clone was observed a few times. The chain is built from TRBV5-4 and TRBJ1-2, with TRBD1 as a possible D gene (5 bases). V was cut by 5 bases and J by 7 bases, with 15 bases left in between. Germline V gives CDR1 SGHNT, CDR2 YYREEE (reference sequence). This CDR3 is built from 13 residues. The chain's CDR3 is CASSLGVQLGYTF. CDR3 DNA: TGTGCCAGCAGTCTGGGGGTACAGCTTGGCTACACCTTC.

This chain joins TRBV25-1 and TRBJ2-6, with no clear D. CDR3 length: 14 amino acids. Germline assignment: CDR1 MGHDK and CDR2 SYGVNS. Trimming took 2 bases from V and 0 from J, leaving 2 bases between them. The chain's CDR3 is CASSEGSGANVLTF. In nucleotides, the CDR3 is TGTGCCAGCAGTGAAGGCTCTGGGGCCAACGTCCTGACTTTC.

V gene TRBV6-6 combines with J gene TRBJ2-3, with a possible D match to TRBD2 (5 bases). In germline, CDR1 is MNHNY, CDR2 SVGAGI (reference sequence). The CDR3 contains 12 residues. V lost 2 bases, J lost 7 bases, and 7 bases lay in between. The CDR3 loop is CASSYTGNTQYF. The CDR3 bases are TGTGCCAGCAGTTACACGGGGAATACGCAGTATTTT.

The rearrangement links TRBV4-1 to TRBJ2-5, with D maybe TRBD1 (6 bases). The end of the DNA fits TRBJ2-7 better, so the J call may be wrong. The germline gives CDR1 MGHRA, CDR2 YSYEKL. The length of the CDR3 is 13 residues. CDR3 in DNA: TGCGCCAGCAGCCAAGTTGAAGGGGGCGAGCAGTACTTC. Translating gives CASSQVEGGEQYF.

This clone was detected once. The chain has TRBV27 and TRBJ2-3, with D hard to call. V lost 4 bases and J 0 bases, leaving 17 bases between the germline ends. The CDR3 is made up of 17 amino acids. The V gene's germline CDR1 is MNHEY and CDR2 SMNVEV (reference sequence). CDR3 DNA: TGTGCCAGCAGTTCCCGGGCCCCAACTGTAAGCACAGATACGCAGTATTTT. The encoded protein is CASSSRAPTVSTDTQYF.

This sequence joins TRBV11-2 and TRBJ1-1, with D perhaps TRBD1 (5 bases). V was cut by 6 bases and J by 5 bases, with 10 bases left in between. The CDR3 extends over 12 amino acids. Germline V gene data show CDR1 as SGHAT and CDR2 as FQNNGV. The CDR3 DNA reads as TGTGCCAGCAGTCCAGGGTGGACTGAAGCTTTCTTT. Encoded protein: CASSPGWTEAFF. Full variable domain (remainder filled in from reference TRBV11-2 and TRBJ1-1): EAGVAQSPRYKIIEKRQSVAFWCNPISGHATLYWYQQILGQGPKLLIQFQNNGVVDDSQLPKDRFSAERLKGVDSTLKIQPAKLEDSAVYLCASSPGWTEAFFGQGTRLTVV.

V and J are TRBV19 and TRBJ1-4; 7 positions agree with TRBD1. CDR1 and CDR2 (germline): LNHDA, SQIVND (reference sequence). V shed 4 bases and J 8 bases; nucleotides not matched to a gene: 16. The CDR3 runs to 17 residues. The CDR3 sequence: CASSTQTDRTMREKLFF. Written as DNA, the CDR3 is TGTGCCAGTAGTACACAAACGGACAGGACGATGCGGGAAAAACTGTTTTTT.

V gene TRBV5-4 combines with J gene TRBJ2-1; 12 positions match TRBD2. Per the germline V gene, CDR1 is SGHNT and CDR2 is YYREEE (reference sequence). V gave up 3 bases and J gave up 5 bases; unmatched junction bases: 3. CDR3 size: 15 residues. The chain's CDR3 is CASSWTSGNDNEQFF. The CDR3 DNA is TGTGCCAGCAGCTGGACTAGCGGGAATGACAATGAGCAGTTCTTC.

In its sample, this clone was seen a few times. This rearrangement joins TRBV5-4 to TRBJ1-1; no firm D call. V shed 0 bases and J shed 7 bases, with 10 bases lying between them. The CDR3 has 13 amino acids. CDR1 SGHNT and CDR2 YYREEE come from the germline V gene (reference sequence). CDR3 nucleotide sequence: TGTGCCAGCAGCTTGGGGGTGGGATATGAAGCTTTCTTT. Translating it yields CASSLGVGYEAFF.

This clone was seen a few times. V and J are TRBV25-1 and TRBJ2-7; 7 nucleotides match TRBD2. The CDR3 totals 13 residues. Germline V gene data show CDR1 as MGHDK and CDR2 as SYGVNS. Trimming removed 10 bases from V and 4 bases from J; junction bases left unmatched: 10. The CDR3 sequence is CATGGASGYEQYF. The CDR3 DNA follows: TGTGCCACCGGAGGCGCTAGCGGTTACGAGCAGTACTTC.

CDR3 amino acids: CASSRGTYGNTIYF. The CDR3 region has the DNA TGTGCCAGCAGTCGGGGAACATATGGAAACACCATATATTTT. This chain connects TRBV9 to TRBJ1-3; D unresolved. Germline V gene data show CDR1 as SGDLS and CDR2 as YYNGEE. This CDR3 is built from 14 residues. With 5 bases removed from V and 3 bases from J, the gap between germline ends came to 12 bases. Full variable domain (rest looked up from reference TRBV9 and TRBJ1-3): DSGVTQTPKHLITATGQRVTLRCSPRSGDLSVYWYQQSLDQGLQFLIQYYNGEERAKGNILERFSAQQFPDLHSELNLSSLELGDSALYFCASSRGTYGNTIYFGEGSWLTVV.

The rearrangement links TRBV5-8 to TRBJ1-1; D gene ambiguous. V was trimmed by 3 bases and J by 9 bases, leaving 6 bases between them. The V gene's germline CDR1 is SGHTS and CDR2 YDEGEE. The CDR3 contains 10 residues. The CDR3 bases are TGTGCCAGCAGCTCAGGAAAAGCTTTCTTT. Translating it yields CASSSGKAFF. Full variable domain (outside the CDR3, taken from reference TRBV5-8 and TRBJ1-1): EAGVTQSPTHLIKTRGQQATLRCSPISGHTSVYWYQQALGLGLQFLLWYDEGEERNRGNFPPRFSGRQFPNYSSELNVNALELEDSALYLCASSSGKAFFGQGTRLTVV.

The J gene is TRBJ1-4, the V gene TRBV28; no firm D call. Trimming stripped 7 bases from V and 7 bases from J, with 13 bases between. In germline, CDR1 is MDHEN, CDR2 SYDVKM. The CDR3 contains 13 residues. The CDR3 region has the DNA TGTGCCAGCAACGGGGAGACCCCTGAAAAACTGTTTTTT. This codes for CASNGETPEKLFF. The full variable domain, in which reference TRBV28 and TRBJ1-4 provide the parts outside the CDR3, is DVKVTQSSRYLVKRTGEKVFLECVQDMDHENMFWYRQDPGLGLRLIYFSYDVKMKEKGDIPEGYSVSREKKERFSLILESASTNQTSMYLCASNGETPEKLFFGSGTQLSVL.

The chain links TRBV7-6 to TRBJ1-1; D unresolved. V was cut by 3 bases and J by 1 base, with 9 bases left in between. The CDR3 totals 14 residues. The V gene's germline CDR1 is SGHVS and CDR2 FNYEAQ. CDR3 in DNA: TGTGCCAGCAGCTTGGAGACTGGGAACACTGAAGCTTTCTTT. Protein product: CASSLETGNTEAFF.

In this sample, this clone turned up a few times. This chain joins TRBV5-4 and TRBJ2-7; 8 positions match TRBD1. The CDR3 has 13 residues. From germline, CDR1 is SGHNT and CDR2 YYREEE (reference sequence). The V and J ends lost 0 bases and 5 bases, in that order; junction bases with no gene match: 1. In nucleotides, the CDR3 is TGTGCCAGCAGCTTGGGACAGGGGAACGAGCAGTACTTC. Its protein is CASSLGQGNEQYF.